The 15 T cell receptor beta chains reported below all come from one sample, sequenced in a study of T cell clonality in common variable immunodeficiency. Sequenced by immunoSEQ multiplex PCR; TCRdb stores in-frame clones only, minus some. Sampling found 50,000 to 65,000 clones, none seen once. Sequencing input: peripheral blood mononuclear cells. The receptors derive from a person aged 18 to 75 in good health.

This clone was observed at least ten times. Coverage ceases 3 residues before the CDR3 finishes, and the germline J gene fills in the end. The chain recombines TRBV6-2 or TRBV6-3 with TRBJ2-5, with 9 nucleotides matching TRBD1. Germline lookup yields CDR1 MNHEY and CDR2 SVGEGT. The length of the CDR3 is 15 residues. Losses at the gene ends were 7 bases for V and 5 bases for J; bases not matched to a gene: 11. The DNA read from the CDR3 is TGTGCCAGCACGGCAACCGGGACAGGGACGGAGACC. Protein: CASTATGTGTET. The complete CDR3 sequence is CASTATGTGTETQYF.

This clone showed up many times. The read gets to within 3 residues of the CDR3 end, and the germline J gene fills in the rest. This chain connects TRBV10-3 to TRBJ1-1, with D tentatively TRBD1 (6 bases). CDR1 is ENHRY and CDR2 is SYGVKD in the germline V gene. V lost 6 bases and J lost 4, with 15 bases in between. The CDR3 totals 14 residues. The part of the CDR3 DNA that was read is TGTGCCATCAGGCCGGACAGTGGGCCCACTGAA. This gives the protein CAIRPDSGPTE. The full CDR3 sequence reads CAIRPDSGPTEAFF.

This clone was recorded at least ten times. The CDR3 is cut off 3 residues early in the read; its end comes from the germline J gene. V usage is TRBV20-1 and J usage is TRBJ2-5; 13 bases match TRBD2. The CDR3 totals 15 residues. Germline assignment: CDR1 DFQATT and CDR2 SNEGSKA (reference sequence). With 0 bases clipped from V and 4 bases from J, the junction kept 2 bases outside the gene matches. The part of the CDR3 DNA that was read is TGCAGTGCTAGAGAACTAGCGGGGGGGTTAGAGACC. It translates to CSARELAGGLET. The full CDR3 sequence reads CSARELAGGLETQYF.

Ten or more counts support this clone. The CDR3 DNA, read in part, is TGTGCCAGCAGCTCCGGGACAGCTCTATATGGC. This codes for CASSSGTALYG. The full-length CDR3 reads as CASSSGTALYGYTF. V gene TRBV5-6 combines with J gene TRBJ1-2, with TRBD1 matching 7 bases. From the germline J gene comes the end of the CDR3, since the read stops 3 residues before it. Germline V lookup: CDR1 SGHDT, CDR2 YYEEEE. The CDR3 length is 14 residues. With V trimmed by 3 bases and J by 5 bases, 7 bases remained unmatched. The complete variable domain, with remaining parts taken from reference TRBV5-6 and TRBJ1-2, reads DAGVTQSPTHLIKTRGQQVTLRCSPKSGHDTVSWYQQALGQGPQFIFQYYEEEERQRGNFPDRFSGHQFPNYSSELNVNALLLGDSALYLCASSSGTALYGYTFGSGTRLTVV.

This clone was recorded many times. The read ends 3 residues shy of where the CDR3 ends; the end is completed using the germline J gene. The V gene is TRBV20-1, the J gene TRBJ1-5; 9 nucleotides line up with TRBD1. Trimming removed 3 bases from V and 1 base from J; junction bases left unmatched: 10. This CDR3 is built from 17 residues. Germline V gene sequence: CDR1 DFQATT, CDR2 SNEGSKA (reference sequence). The covered CDR3 bases are TGCAGTGCTAGCCGGGACAGGGTGGCCGTAAGCAATCAGCCC. It translates to CSASRDRVAVSNQP. The complete CDR3 protein is CSASRDRVAVSNQPQHF.

A word on this clone: The read terminates 3 residues ahead of where the CDR3 ends, so the germline J gene completes it. This chain connects TRBV19 to TRBJ1-2; D ambiguous. The germline V gene has CDR1 LNHDA and CDR2 SQIVND (reference sequence). This CDR3 contains 15 residues. The CDR3 loop reads CASSTTSGRADTYTF. The covered CDR3 bases are TGTGCCAGTAGTACCACTAGCGGGAGGGCGGATACC.

This clone has more than one count but fewer than ten. From the germline J gene comes the end of the CDR3, since the read stops 3 residues before it. V usage is TRBV7-8 and J usage is TRBJ1-2; 7 bases are a match to TRBD1. Per the germline V gene, CDR1 is SGHVS and CDR2 is FQNEAQ. CDR3 length equals 13 residues. CDR3 DNA, as far as it was read: TGTGCCAGCAGTTCCGACAGGGTGAACGGC. The encoded protein is CASSSDRVNG. The whole CDR3 sequence reads CASSSDRVNGYTF.

Many counts were recorded for this clone. Read sequence stops 3 residues before the CDR3 end, and the germline J gene provides the missing end. The chain carries TRBV12-3 or TRBV12-4 and TRBJ2-3; 9 bases are a match to TRBD1. CDR3 size: 14 residues. The CDR3 protein is CASTPGQGKETQYF. CDR3 DNA (partial): TGTGCCAGCACCCCGGGACAGGGTAAAGAGACG.

Many counts were recorded for this clone. The missing CDR3 end, 3 residues past where the read stops, is filled in from the germline J gene. V is TRBV5-1 and J is TRBJ2-7, with D uncertain. The germline gives CDR1 SGHRS, CDR2 YFSETQ. Trimming took 0 bases from V and 5 from J, leaving 9 bases between them. CDR3 length: 13 amino acids. Incomplete CDR3 DNA: TGCGCCAGCAGCTTGGAGGGCTTCAACGAG. This translates into CASSLEGFNE. In full, the CDR3 reads CASSLEGFNEQYF.

As to this clone: From the germline J gene comes the end of the CDR3, since the read stops 3 residues before it. V usage is TRBV7-3 and J usage is TRBJ1-2, with 8 nucleotides matching TRBD1. Germline values: CDR1 SGHTA, CDR2 FQGTGA. The CDR3 covers 14 residues. The sequenced part of the CDR3 DNA is TGTGCCAGCAGCTTAATTGACAGGGGATCTGAC. Encoded protein: CASSLIDRGSD. From start to end, the CDR3 is CASSLIDRGSDYTF.

The sample holds many counts of this clone. The read terminates 3 residues before the CDR3 end, so the remaining end is supplied by the germline J gene. The chain carries TRBV2 and TRBJ2-2; D is possibly TRBD1 (5 bases). The ends were cut back, 7 bases at V and 5 bases at J, with 14 bases in the middle. Germline V gene lookup returns CDR1 SNHLY and CDR2 FYNNEI. This CDR3 comprises 14 residues. The CDR3 reads CASNRRQLTGELFF. The DNA read from the CDR3 is TGTGCCAGCAACCGGAGACAGCTTACCGGGGAG.

This clone has at least ten counts. The read ends 3 residues early relative to the CDR3; the germline J gene fills the gap. The chain links TRBV20-1 to TRBJ2-3; 9 positions match TRBD2. The CDR3 contains 13 residues. Germline V gene lookup returns CDR1 DFQATT and CDR2 SNEGSKA (reference sequence). This CDR3 reads CRGLALSTDTQYF. CDR3 bases read: TGCAGGGGACTAGCCCTTAGCACAGATACG.

This clone was seen repeatedly, ten times or more. The read comes to an end 3 residues before the CDR3 does, leaving the germline J gene to fill in the end. The chain combines TRBV10-1 with TRBJ2-2; maybe TRBD1 (5 bases). Germline assignment: CDR1 WNHNN and CDR2 SYGVQD (reference sequence). The CDR3 has 14 amino acids. CDR3 residues: CASSDPGSNEKLFF. Partial CDR3 DNA: TGCGCCAGCAGTGATCCAGGGTCTAATGAAAAG.

This clone was found many times. The read terminates 3 residues before the CDR3 end, so the remaining end is supplied by the germline J gene. The chain couples TRBV4-1 to TRBJ1-4; TRBD1 matches 8 bases. CDR1 MGHRA and CDR2 YSYEKL come from the germline V gene. After removal of 4 bases from V and 5 bases from J, the junction contained 6 bases not matched to a gene. The CDR3 runs to 15 residues. The covered CDR3 bases are TGCGCCAGCAGCCGCGTACAGGGGGAGAATGAAAAA. This encodes CASSRVQGENEK. The CDR3 in its entirety is CASSRVQGENEKLFF.

For this clone: The read stops 3 residues short of the end of the CDR3; the missing end is completed from the germline J gene. The V and J genes are TRBV20-1 and TRBJ2-1; TRBD2 matches 9 bases. J was trimmed by 6 bases and V by 0 bases; bases with no gene match: 6. Germline V gives CDR1 DFQATT, CDR2 SNEGSKA (reference sequence). The CDR3 is made up of 15 amino acids. CDR3 in amino acids: CSARDPGGRANEQFF. Incomplete CDR3 DNA: TGCAGTGCTAGAGATCCGGGCGGGAGGGCCAATGAG.